This T cell receptor (beta chain) is from a study of blood T cell repertoires in COVID-19. Assay: immunoSEQ multiplex PCR; the TCRdb copy retains only in-frame clones and omits some. The sample records about 220,000 clones, approximately 83% being singletons. Germline V gene data show CDR1 as LGHDT and CDR2 as YNNKEL (reference sequence). Trimming cost V 4 bases and J 7 bases; bases outside gene matches: 3. The CDR3 loop spans 14 amino acids. The source of this sequence is a woman between 25 and 40 years old who had recovered from COVID-19. Sequenced material: peripheral blood. The rearrangement joins TRBV3-1 (or the pseudogene TRBV3-2) to TRBJ2-2, with 10 bases matching TRBD1. As DNA, the CDR3 is TGTGCCAGCAGCCGACAGGGGGCTGGCGGGGAGCTGTTTTTT. This translates into CASSRQGAGGELFF.